This TCR beta chain was recovered during a study of T cell responses to AZD1222 COVID-19 vaccine (dated by TCRdb to about 2021). For the wider study: A total of 233 trial participants underwent TCR sequencing, of whom 200 to 220 received two doses of AZD1222 and some 26 received two doses of the MenACWY control vaccine. Trial participants were enrolled by age into 18-55, 56-69 and 70-plus year subgroups, with roughly 150, 30 and 60 TCR-sequenced participants respectively.

Results the study describes overall, beyond this receptor: Conclusions about previously exposed vaccinees are limited because only six or seven AZD1222 recipients were SARS-CoV-2 seropositive at baseline. Participants were mostly white British and included more females than males, and it was suggested by the authors that clonal diversity may have been underestimated. Nearly half of unique spike-specific TCRs reportedly recognized epitopes outside regions mutated in the B.1.351 and B.1.1.7 variants. Because no day 14 peak-response samples were available, repertoires were characterized only after the peak T cell response. In the small 56-69-year group, the increase in depth fell short of significance, most likely because of low power. A significant rise in spike-specific TCR breadth and depth was observed after two AZD1222 doses relative to day 0 and relative to MenACWY recipients. Vaccine-associated CD4 TCRs spanned the whole spike protein, with dominant responses in regions 160-218 and 743-854.

In light of the paper, this sample's time point label describes: about 28 days (+/-7) after the second vaccine dose. The sample's treatment or condition label, decoded: meningococcal conjugate vaccine given as trial control. Vaccinee samples came from UK trials COV001 and COV002, including a single-blind randomized controlled phase 2/3 trial of AZD1222 (ChAdOx1 nCoV-19) in healthy adults. Trial participant PBMC samples were collected at day 0 and day 28 after the second dose for TCRbeta chain sequencing. A remark on this clone: This receptor's antigen is unknown. No quality values exist for individual bases; no much larger clone is one base distant.

The CDR3 regions of human TCRbeta chains were analyzed by immunosequencing. In the source study's methods: TCRs in the repertoires were compared against a reference library of SARS-CoV-2-specific TCRs that had been generated with the MIRA antigen-specificity platform. Breadth meant the fraction of unique TCRs that were SARS-CoV-2-associated, whereas depth meant the fraction of total T cells that were SARS-CoV-2-associated. Using the MIRA data, each spike-specific TCR was assigned both to the spike region to which the TCR was reactive and to a CD4 or CD8 class. Log10-transformed breadth and depth values were compared by one-way ANOVA with Sidak's multiple comparisons tests. The table was pulled from immuneACCESS by TCRdb, which kept in-frame rearrangements only. Such tables lose some clones; where checked, under half of the loss comes from unresolved V genes, and the rest has no known cause. Clonal size and the V and J genes are those of that table, whereas D and trimming came from the DNA. The sample contains 120,000 to 150,000 clones, approximately 88% of them found a single time. The ten largest clones take up about 5.4% of the sample.

The sequence was obtained from an adult who received the MenACWY meningococcal vaccine as a control. The input for sequencing was peripheral blood, taken 28 days after the second dose of the MenACWY control vaccine.

The CDR3 protein sequence reads: CASSDRDGGFYGYTF. The base sequence is TGTGCCAGCAGCGACCGGGACGGGGGGTTCTATGGCTACACCTTC. The sequence is built from TRBV21-1 and TRBJ1-2. TRBV21-1 is a documented pseudogene. The CDR3 covers 15 residues, taking in both the cysteine and the phenylalanine. The CDR3 DNA has 45 bases and is translated from base 1.